This is a list of T cell receptor beta chains from one sample in a study of CD4 T cells in relation to SARS-CoV-2 and coronaviruses. Data came from immunoSEQ multiplex PCR; TCRdb stores just in-frame clones and leaves some out. The table shows 35,000 to 45,000 clones, with roughly 80% occurring only once. Their target antigens are unknown. The sequencing sample was made of naive CD4+ T cells from PBMCs, cultured in vitro. The receptors originated from an adult with COVID-19. The CDR3 runs from the conserved cysteine through the conserved F or W. The D gene is left open where the match is weak. Clone size is stated in some rows and not others, as once, few, many or a class when expanded.

>TRBV13|NA|TRBD2|TRBJ2-1
TGTGCCAGCAGCCCGACAAACCCCTATAGCGGGAGGGCGGGAAATGAGCAGTTCTTC
CASSPTNPYSGRAGNEQFF
>TRBV5-1|NA|NA|TRBJ2-7
TGCGCCAGCAGCCACTTGCCTGACGAGCAGTACTTC
CASSHLPDEQYF
>TRBV4-1|few|TRBD1|TRBJ1-5
TGCGCCAGCAGCCCACGACAGGGCGCTCAGGATCAGCCCCAGCATTTT
CASSPRQGAQDQPQHF
>TRBV27|NA|TRBD2|TRBJ2-7
TGTGCCAGCAGTCCGCGGACTAGCGGGATTTTCTCCTACGAGCAGTACTTC
CASSPRTSGIFSYEQYF
>TRBV6-1|NA|TRBD2|TRBJ2-1
TGTGCCAGCAGTGGGAGCGGGAGAGGGATCTACAATGAGCAGTTCTTC
CASSGSGRGIYNEQFF
>TRBV3-1/TRBV3-2|NA|NA|TRBJ1-4
TGTGCCAGCAGCCAGGCAGGGCCTTTAAAACTGTTTTTT
CASSQAGPLKLFF
>TRBV29-1|NA|TRBD2|TRBJ2-3
TGCAGCGCTCCGACTAGCGGGAGGAGCACAGATACGCAGTATTTT
CSAPTSGRSTDTQYF
>TRBV27|NA|NA|TRBJ1-5
TGTGCCAGCAGTTTAGAGGGAGCGGGTCAGCCCCAGCATTTT
CASSLEGAGQPQHF
>TRBV7-9|few|TRBD1|TRBJ2-7
TGTGCCAGCAGCCCCGGGACAGGGTCCTACGAGCAGTACTTC
CASSPGTGSYEQYF
>TRBV5-6|NA|TRBD2|TRBJ2-7
TGTGCCAGCAGCTCTCCGGGACTAGCGGTAAGCTCCTACGAGCAGTACTTC
CASSSPGLAVSSYEQYF
>TRBV4-2|NA|TRBD1|TRBJ2-5
TGTGCCAGCAGCCAAGACCACTACAGGGGGCCGATAGAGCAAGAGACCCAGTACTTC
CASSQDHYRGPIEQETQYF
>TRBV4-1|NA|NA|TRBJ1-4
TGCGCCAGCAGCCTAATCAGTGCAACTAATGAAAAACTGTTTTTT
CASSLISATNEKLFF
>TRBV3-1/TRBV3-2|few|NA|TRBJ2-7
TGTGCCAGCAGCCGACTATGGACGGGGGAGCAGTACTTC
CASSRLWTGEQYF
>TRBV13|once|NA|TRBJ2-7
TGTGCCAGCAGCTTTTCTGGTAGCTCCTACGAGCAGTACTTC
CASSFSGSSYEQYF
>TRBV6-4|NA|TRBD2|TRBJ2-1
TGTGCCAGCAGTGTGAGTAGCGGGGACTACAATGAGCAGTTCTTC
CASSVSSGDYNEQFF
>TRBV4-2|NA|NA|TRBJ2-1
TGTGCCAGCAGCCAAGGTCGTAATGAGCAGTTCTTC
CASSQGRNEQFF
>TRBV25-1|NA|NA|TRBJ1-2
TGTGCCAGCAGTGAGGGTAGACTCTACACCTTC
CASSEGRLYTF